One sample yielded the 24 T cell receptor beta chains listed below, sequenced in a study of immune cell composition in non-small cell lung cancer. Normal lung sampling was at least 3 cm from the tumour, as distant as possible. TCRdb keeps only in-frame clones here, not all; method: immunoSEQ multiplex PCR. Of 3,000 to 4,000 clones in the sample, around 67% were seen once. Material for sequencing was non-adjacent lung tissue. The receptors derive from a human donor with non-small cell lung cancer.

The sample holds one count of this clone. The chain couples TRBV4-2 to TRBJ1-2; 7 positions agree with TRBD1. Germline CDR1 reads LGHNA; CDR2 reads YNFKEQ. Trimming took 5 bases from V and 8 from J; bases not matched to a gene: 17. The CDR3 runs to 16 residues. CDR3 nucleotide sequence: TGTGCCAGCAGCTTGAGACCCTTGACAGGGCGAGAGGGCTACACCTTC. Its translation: CASSLRPLTGREGYTF.

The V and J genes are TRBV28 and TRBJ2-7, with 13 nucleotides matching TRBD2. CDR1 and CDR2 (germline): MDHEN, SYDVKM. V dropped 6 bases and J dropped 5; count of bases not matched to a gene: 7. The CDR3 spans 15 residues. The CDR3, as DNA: TGTGCCAGCAGACGGACTAGCGGGAGAGGTGACGAGCAGTACTTC. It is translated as CASRRTSGRGDEQYF.

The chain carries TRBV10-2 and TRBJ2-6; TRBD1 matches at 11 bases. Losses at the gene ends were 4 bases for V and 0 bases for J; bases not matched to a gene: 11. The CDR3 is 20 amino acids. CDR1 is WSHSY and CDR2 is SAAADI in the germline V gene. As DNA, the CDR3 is TGCGCCAGCAGTGGGACGGGGACAGGGGGGGCCTACTCTGGGGCCAACGTCCTGACTTTC. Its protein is CASSGTGTGGAYSGANVLTF.

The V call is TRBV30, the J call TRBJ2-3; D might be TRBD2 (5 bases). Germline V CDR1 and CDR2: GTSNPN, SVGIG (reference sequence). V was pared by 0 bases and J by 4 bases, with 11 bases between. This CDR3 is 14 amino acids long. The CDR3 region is CAWSVPLAADTQYF. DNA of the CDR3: TGTGCCTGGAGTGTTCCTCTAGCTGCAGATACGCAGTATTTT.

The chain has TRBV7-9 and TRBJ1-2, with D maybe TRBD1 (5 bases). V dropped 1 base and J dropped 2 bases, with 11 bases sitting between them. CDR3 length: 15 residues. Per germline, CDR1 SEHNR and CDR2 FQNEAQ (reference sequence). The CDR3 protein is CASSLGAGLNYGYTF. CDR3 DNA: TGTGCCAGCAGCTTAGGGGCAGGGTTGAACTATGGCTACACCTTC. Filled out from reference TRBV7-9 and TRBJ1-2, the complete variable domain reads DTGVSQNPRHKITKRGQNVTFRCDPISEHNRLYWYRQTLGQGPEFLTYFQNEAQLEKSRLLSDRFSAERPKGSFSTLEIQRTEQGDSAMYLCASSLGAGLNYGYTFGSGTRLTVV.

The CDR3 coding sequence is TGTGCCAGCAGCTTATTACGGGACAGGTCCTACGAGCAGTACTTC. Translated, it gives CASSLLRDRSYEQYF. V gene TRBV5-5 combines with J gene TRBJ2-7; 8 bases fit TRBD1. The CDR3 consists of 15 residues. Looked up from germline, CDR1 is SGHKS and CDR2 is YYEKEE (reference sequence). The ends lost 2 bases at V and 1 base at J; junction bases unmatched: 5.

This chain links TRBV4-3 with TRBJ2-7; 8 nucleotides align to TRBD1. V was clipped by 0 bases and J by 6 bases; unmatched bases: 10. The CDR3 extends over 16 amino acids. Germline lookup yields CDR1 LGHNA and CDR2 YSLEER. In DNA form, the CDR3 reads TGCGCCAGCAGCCAAGATGGGACAGGCACTCTTCCCGAGCAGTACTTC. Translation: CASSQDGTGTLPEQYF.

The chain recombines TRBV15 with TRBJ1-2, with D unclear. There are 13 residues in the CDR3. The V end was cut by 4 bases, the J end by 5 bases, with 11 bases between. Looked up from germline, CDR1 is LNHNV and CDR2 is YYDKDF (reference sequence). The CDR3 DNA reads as TGTGCCACCAGCATGGTGGCTTCGTATGGCTACACCTTC. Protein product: CATSMVASYGYTF.

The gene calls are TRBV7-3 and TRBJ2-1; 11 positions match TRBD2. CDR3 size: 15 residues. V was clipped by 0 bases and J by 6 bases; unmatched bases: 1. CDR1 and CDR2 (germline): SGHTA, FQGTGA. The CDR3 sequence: CASSLTGTSGNEQFF. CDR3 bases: TGTGCCAGCAGCTTAACCGGGACTAGCGGCAATGAGCAGTTCTTC.

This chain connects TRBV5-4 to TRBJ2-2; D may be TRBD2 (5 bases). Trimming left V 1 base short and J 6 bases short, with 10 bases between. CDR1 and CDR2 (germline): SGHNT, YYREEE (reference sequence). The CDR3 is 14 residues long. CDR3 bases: TGTGCCAGCAGCTTGTCCGGAGGCTCCGGGGAGCTGTTTTTT. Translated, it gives CASSLSGGSGELFF.

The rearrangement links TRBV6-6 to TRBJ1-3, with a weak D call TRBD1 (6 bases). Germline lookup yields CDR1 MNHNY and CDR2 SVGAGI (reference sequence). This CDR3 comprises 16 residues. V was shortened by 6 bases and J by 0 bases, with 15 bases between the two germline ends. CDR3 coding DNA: TGTGCCAGCAGATTACAGGGAAAAGACTCTGGAAACACCATATATTTT. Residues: CASRLQGKDSGNTIYF.

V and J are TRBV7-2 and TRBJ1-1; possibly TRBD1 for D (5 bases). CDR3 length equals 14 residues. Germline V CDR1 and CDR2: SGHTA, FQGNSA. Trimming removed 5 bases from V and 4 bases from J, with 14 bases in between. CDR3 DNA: TGTGCCAGCAGCGCACAGGTGGGTGTCACTGAAGCTTTCTTT. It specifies CASSAQVGVTEAFF.

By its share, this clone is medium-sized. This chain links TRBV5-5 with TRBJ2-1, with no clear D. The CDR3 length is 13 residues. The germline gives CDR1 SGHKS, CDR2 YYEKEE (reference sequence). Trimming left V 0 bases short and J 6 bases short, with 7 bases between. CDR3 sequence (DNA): TGTGCCAGCAGCTTGGCGAAGCGCAATGAGCAGTTCTTC. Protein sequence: CASSLAKRNEQFF.

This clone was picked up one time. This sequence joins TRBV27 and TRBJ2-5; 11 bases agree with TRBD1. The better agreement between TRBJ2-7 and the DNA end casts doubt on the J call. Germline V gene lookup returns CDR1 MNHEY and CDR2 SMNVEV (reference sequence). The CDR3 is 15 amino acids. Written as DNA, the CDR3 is TGTGCCAGCAAACCGGGACAGGGGGGGGGCCACGAGCAGTACTTC. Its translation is CASKPGQGGGHEQYF.

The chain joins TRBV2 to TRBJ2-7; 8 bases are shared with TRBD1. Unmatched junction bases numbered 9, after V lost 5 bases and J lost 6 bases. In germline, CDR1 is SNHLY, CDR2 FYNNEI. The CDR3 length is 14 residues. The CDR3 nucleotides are TGTGCCAGCAGTACTGACAGGGGCAAGGGCGAGCAGTACTTC. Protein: CASSTDRGKGEQYF.

CDR3 DNA: TGTGCCAGCAGTTTATGGGGAGACCTAAACTATGGCTACACCTTC. Protein: CASSLWGDLNYGYTF. This chain uses TRBV27 with TRBJ1-2, with no clear D. Trimming removed 1 base at V and 2 bases at J, with 11 bases between. Germline V gene sequence: CDR1 MNHEY, CDR2 SMNVEV (reference sequence). The CDR3 extends over 15 amino acids.

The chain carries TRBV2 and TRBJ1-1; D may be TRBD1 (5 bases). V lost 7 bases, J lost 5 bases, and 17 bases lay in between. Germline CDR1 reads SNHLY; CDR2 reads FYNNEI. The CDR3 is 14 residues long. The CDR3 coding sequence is TGTGCCAGCACCCAGGGTCTTGGTGGGACTGAAGCTTTCTTT. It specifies CASTQGLGGTEAFF.

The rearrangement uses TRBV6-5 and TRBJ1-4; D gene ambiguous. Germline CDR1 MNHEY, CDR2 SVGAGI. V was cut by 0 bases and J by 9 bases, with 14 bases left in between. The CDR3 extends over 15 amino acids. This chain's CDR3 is CASSYSPRVLQKLFF. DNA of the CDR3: TGTGCCAGCAGTTACTCCCCTCGGGTCCTTCAAAAACTGTTTTTT.

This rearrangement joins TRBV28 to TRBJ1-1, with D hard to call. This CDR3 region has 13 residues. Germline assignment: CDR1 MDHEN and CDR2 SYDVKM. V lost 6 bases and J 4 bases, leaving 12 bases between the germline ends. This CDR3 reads CASSTPVSTEAFF. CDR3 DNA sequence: TGTGCCAGCAGCACTCCCGTTTCCACTGAAGCTTTCTTT.

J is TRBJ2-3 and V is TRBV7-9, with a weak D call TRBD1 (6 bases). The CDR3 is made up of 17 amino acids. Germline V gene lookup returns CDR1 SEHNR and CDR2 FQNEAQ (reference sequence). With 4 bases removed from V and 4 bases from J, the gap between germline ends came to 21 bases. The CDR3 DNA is TGTGCCAGCAGCTCTGGAGAACAGGGAAATTTGGCAGATACGCAGTATTTT. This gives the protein CASSSGEQGNLADTQYF.

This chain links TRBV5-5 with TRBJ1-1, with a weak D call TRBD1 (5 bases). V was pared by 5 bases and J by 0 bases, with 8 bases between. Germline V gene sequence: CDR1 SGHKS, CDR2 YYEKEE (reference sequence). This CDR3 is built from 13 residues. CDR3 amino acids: CASRRDLNTEAFF. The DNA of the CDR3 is TGTGCCAGCAGGCGGGACCTGAACACTGAAGCTTTCTTT.

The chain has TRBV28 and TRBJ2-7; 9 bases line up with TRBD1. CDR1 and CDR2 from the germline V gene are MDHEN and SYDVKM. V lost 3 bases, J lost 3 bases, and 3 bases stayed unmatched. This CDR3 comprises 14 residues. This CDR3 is CASSFRTGVYEQYF. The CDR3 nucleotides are TGTGCCAGCAGTTTTCGGACAGGGGTCTACGAGCAGTACTTC.

The chain's CDR3 is CASSRESEVFHYGYTF. In nucleotides, the CDR3 is TGTGCCAGCTCACGGGAGTCCGAGGTCTTTCACTATGGCTACACCTTC. This chain joins TRBV18 and TRBJ1-2; D ambiguous. V was pared by 4 bases and J by 3 bases, with 18 bases between. Per germline, CDR1 KGHSH and CDR2 LQKENI. The CDR3 contains 16 residues.

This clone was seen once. In DNA, the CDR3 is TGTGCCAGCAGTAGGCCCGACGCGGGATTAGCCTACAATGAGCAGTTCTTC. Its translation is CASSRPDAGLAYNEQFF. The chain employs TRBV28 and TRBJ2-1; D might be TRBD2 (6 bases). Germline V lookup: CDR1 MDHEN, CDR2 SYDVKM. V was clipped by 5 bases and J by 2 bases, with 19 bases between them. There are 17 residues in the CDR3. Full variable domain (missing parts from reference TRBV28 and TRBJ2-1): DVKVTQSSRYLVKRTGEKVFLECVQDMDHENMFWYRQDPGLGLRLIYFSYDVKMKEKGDIPEGYSVSREKKERFSLILESASTNQTSMYLCASSRPDAGLAYNEQFFGPGTRLTVL.